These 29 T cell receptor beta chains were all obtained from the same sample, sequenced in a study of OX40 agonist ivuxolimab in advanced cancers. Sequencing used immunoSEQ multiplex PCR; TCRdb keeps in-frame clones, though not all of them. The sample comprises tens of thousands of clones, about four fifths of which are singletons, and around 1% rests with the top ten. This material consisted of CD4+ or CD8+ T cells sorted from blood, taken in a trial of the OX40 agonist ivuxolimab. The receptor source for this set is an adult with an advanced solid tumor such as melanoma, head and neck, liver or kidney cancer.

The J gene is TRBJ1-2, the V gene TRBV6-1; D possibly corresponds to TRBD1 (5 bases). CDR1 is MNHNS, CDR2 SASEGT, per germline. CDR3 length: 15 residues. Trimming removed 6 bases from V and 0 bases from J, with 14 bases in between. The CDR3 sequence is CASSFQGAANYGYTF. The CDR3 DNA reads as TGTGCCAGCAGCTTCCAGGGTGCGGCTAACTATGGCTACACCTTC.

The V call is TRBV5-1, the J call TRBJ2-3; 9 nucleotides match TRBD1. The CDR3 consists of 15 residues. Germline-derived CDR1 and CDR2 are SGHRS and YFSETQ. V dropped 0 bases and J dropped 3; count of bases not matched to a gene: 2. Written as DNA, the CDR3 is TGCGCCAGCAGCTTGGAGGGACAGGGTACAGATACGCAGTATTTT. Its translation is CASSLEGQGTDTQYF.

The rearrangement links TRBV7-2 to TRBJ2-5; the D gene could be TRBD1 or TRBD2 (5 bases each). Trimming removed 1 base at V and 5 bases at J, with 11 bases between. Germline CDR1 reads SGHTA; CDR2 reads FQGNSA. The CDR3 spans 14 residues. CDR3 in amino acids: CASSLGGMKETQYF. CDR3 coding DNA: TGTGCCAGCAGCTTAGGGGGGATGAAGGAGACCCAGTACTTC.

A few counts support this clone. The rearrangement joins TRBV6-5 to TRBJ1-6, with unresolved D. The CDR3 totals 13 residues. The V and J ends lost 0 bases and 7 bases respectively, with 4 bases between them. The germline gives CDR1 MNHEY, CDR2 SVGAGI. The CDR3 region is CASSYSTNSPLHF. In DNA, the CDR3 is TGTGCCAGCAGTTACTCTACGAATTCACCCCTCCACTTT.

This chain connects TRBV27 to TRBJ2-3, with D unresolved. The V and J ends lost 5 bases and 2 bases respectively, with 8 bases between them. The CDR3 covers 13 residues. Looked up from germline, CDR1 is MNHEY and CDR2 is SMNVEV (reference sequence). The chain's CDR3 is CASSTTFTDTQYF. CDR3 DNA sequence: TGTGCCAGCAGTACAACTTTCACAGATACGCAGTATTTT.

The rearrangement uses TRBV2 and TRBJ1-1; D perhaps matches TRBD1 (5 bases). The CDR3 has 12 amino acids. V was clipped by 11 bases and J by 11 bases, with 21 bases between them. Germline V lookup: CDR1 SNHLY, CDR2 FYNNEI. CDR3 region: CASSVSGTAAFF. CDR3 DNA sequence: TGTGCCTCCTCGGTGTCGGGGACGGCGGCTTTCTTT.

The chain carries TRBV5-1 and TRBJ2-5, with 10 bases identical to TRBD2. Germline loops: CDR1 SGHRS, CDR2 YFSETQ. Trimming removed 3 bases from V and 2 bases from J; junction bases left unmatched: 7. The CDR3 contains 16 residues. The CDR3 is CASSSILAGAQETQYF. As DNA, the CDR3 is TGCGCCAGCAGCTCGATTCTAGCGGGGGCGCAAGAGACCCAGTACTTC. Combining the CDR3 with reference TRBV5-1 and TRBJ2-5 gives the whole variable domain KAGVTQTPRYLIKTRGQQVTLSCSPISGHRSVSWYQQTPGQGLQFLFEYFSETQRNKGNFPGRFSGRQFSNSRSEMNVSTLELGDSALYLCASSSILAGAQETQYFGPGTRLLVL.

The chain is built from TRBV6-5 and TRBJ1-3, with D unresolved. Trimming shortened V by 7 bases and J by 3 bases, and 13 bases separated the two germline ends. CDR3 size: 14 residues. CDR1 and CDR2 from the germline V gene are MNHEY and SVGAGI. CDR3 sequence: CASTTGGSGNTIYF. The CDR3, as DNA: TGTGCCAGCACCACGGGTGGAAGTGGAAACACCATATATTTT.

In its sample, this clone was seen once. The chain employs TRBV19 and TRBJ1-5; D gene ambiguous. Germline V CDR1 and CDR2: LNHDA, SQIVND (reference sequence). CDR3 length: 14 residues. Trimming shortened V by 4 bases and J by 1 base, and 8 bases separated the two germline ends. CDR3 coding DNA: TGTGCCAGTAGTAGAGGGAGAAGCAATCAGCCCCAGCATTTT. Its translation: CASSRGRSNQPQHF.

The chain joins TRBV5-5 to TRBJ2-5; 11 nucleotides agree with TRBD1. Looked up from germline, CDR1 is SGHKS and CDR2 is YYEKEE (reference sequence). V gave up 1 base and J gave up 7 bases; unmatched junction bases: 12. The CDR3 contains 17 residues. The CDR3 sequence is CASSLLAGQGARVTQYF. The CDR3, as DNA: TGTGCCAGCAGCTTGCTCGCAGGACAGGGGGCTCGGGTGACCCAGTACTTC. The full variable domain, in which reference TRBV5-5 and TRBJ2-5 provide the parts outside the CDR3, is DAGVTQSPTHLIKTRGQQVTLRCSPISGHKSVSWYQQVLGQGPQFIFQYYEKEERGRGNFPDRFSARQFPNYSSELNVNALLLGDSALYLCASSLLAGQGARVTQYFGPGTRLLVL.

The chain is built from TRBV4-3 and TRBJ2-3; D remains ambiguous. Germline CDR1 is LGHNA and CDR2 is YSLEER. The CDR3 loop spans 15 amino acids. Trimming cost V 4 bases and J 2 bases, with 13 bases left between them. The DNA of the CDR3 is TGCGCCAGCAGCCCGGCTCCCGTCGTCACAGATACGCAGTATTTT. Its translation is CASSPAPVVTDTQYF.

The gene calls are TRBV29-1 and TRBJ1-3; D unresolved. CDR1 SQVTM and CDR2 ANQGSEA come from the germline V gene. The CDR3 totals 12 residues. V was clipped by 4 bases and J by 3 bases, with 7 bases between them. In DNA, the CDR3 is TGCAGCGTTGTAGACGGTGGAAACACCATATATTTT. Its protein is CSVVDGGNTIYF.

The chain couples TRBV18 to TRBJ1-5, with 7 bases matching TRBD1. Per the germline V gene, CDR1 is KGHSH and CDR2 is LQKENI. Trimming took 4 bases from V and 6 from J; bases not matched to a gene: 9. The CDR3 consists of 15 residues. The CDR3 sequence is CASSLGGGAGQPQHF. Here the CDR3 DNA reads TGTGCCAGCTCACTGGGAGGGGGCGCGGGTCAGCCCCAGCATTTT.

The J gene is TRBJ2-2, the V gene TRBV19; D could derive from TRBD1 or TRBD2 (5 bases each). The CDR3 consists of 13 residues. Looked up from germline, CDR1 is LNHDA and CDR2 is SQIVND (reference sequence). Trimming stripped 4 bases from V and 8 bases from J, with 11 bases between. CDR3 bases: TGTGCCAGTAGTACGGGACCGACTGGGGAGCTGTTTTTT. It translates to CASSTGPTGELFF. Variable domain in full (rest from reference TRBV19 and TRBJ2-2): DGGITQSPKYLFRKEGQNVTLSCEQNLNHDAMYWYRQDPGQGLRLIYYSQIVNDFQKGDIAEGYSVSREKKESFPLTVTSAQKNPTAFYLCASSTGPTGELFFGEGSRLTVL.

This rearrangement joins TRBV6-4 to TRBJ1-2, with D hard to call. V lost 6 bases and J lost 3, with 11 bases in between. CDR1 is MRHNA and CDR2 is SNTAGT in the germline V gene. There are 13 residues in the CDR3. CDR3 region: CASRPDQDYGYTF. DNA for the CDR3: TGTGCCAGCAGACCCGACCAAGACTATGGCTACACCTTC.

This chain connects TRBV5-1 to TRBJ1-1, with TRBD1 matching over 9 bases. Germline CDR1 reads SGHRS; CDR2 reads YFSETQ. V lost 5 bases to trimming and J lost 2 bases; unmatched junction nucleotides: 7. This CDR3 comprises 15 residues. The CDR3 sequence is CASRPSGQGNTEAFF. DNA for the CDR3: TGCGCCAGCAGACCCTCGGGACAGGGTAACACTGAAGCTTTCTTT.

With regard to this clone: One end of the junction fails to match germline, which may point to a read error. Here the CDR3 DNA reads TGTGCCAGCAGCTTGAGCCCTAAAGAAAAACTGTTTTTT. Translation gives CASSLSPKEKLFF. The genes are TRBV5-6 and TRBJ1-4; no definite D call. This CDR3 region has 13 residues. Germline V gives CDR1 SGHDT, CDR2 YYEEEE. Supplemented by reference TRBV5-6 and TRBJ1-4, the full variable domain reads DAGVTQSPTHLIKTRGQQVTLRCSPKSGHDTVSWYQQALGQGPQFIFQYYEEEERQRGNFPDRFSGHQFPNYSSELNVNALLLGDSALYLCASSLSPKEKLFFGSGTQLSVL.

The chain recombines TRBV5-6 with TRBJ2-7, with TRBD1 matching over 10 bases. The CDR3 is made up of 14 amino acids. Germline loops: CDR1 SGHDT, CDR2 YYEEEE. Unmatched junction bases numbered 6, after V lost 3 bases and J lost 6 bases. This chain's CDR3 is CASSSDRGLSEQYF. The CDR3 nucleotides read TGTGCCAGCAGCTCCGACAGGGGGCTAAGCGAGCAGTACTTC.

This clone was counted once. The CDR3 region has the DNA TGTGCCAGTAGTATAATATCGGGCAGGGGCAATCAGCCCCAGCATTTT. Protein product: CASSIISGRGNQPQHF. The V gene is TRBV19, the J gene TRBJ1-5; D possibly corresponds to TRBD1 (5 bases). V lost 2 bases and J 2 bases, leaving 13 bases between the germline ends. This CDR3 contains 16 residues. Germline CDR1 LNHDA, CDR2 SQIVND (reference sequence).

CDR3 in amino acids: CASSLDSVDTQYF. In nucleotides, the CDR3 is TGTGCCAGCAGCTTGGACTCCGTGGATACGCAGTATTTT. The chain joins TRBV5-4 to TRBJ2-3; unclear D gene. The length of the CDR3 is 13 residues. Looked up from germline, CDR1 is SGHNT and CDR2 is YYREEE (reference sequence). Deletions cut 0 bases from V and 6 bases from J, with 8 bases between.

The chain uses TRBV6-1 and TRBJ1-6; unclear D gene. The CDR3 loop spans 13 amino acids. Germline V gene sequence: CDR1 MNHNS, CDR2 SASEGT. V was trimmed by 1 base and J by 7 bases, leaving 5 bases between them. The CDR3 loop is CASSEGPNSPLHF. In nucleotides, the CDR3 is TGTGCCAGCAGTGAAGGGCCGAATTCACCCCTCCACTTT.

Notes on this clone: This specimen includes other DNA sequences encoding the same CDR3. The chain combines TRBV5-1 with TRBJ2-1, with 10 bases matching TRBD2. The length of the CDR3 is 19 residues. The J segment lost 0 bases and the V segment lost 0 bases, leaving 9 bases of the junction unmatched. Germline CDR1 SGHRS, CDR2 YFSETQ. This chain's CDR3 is CASSLEASGGASSYNEQFF. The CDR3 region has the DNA TGCGCCAGCAGCTTGGAGGCTAGCGGGGGTGCTAGCTCCTACAATGAGCAGTTCTTC. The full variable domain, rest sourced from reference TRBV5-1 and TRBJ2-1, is KAGVTQTPRYLIKTRGQQVTLSCSPISGHRSVSWYQQTPGQGLQFLFEYFSETQRNKGNFPGRFSGRQFSNSRSEMNVSTLELGDSALYLCASSLEASGGASSYNEQFFGPGTRLTVL.

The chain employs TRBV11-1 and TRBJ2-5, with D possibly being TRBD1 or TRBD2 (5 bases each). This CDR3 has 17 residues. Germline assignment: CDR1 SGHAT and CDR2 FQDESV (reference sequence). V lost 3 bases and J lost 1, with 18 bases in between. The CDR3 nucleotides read TGTGCCAGCAGCTTGTTACCGGGACGCCCGGCCCAAGAGACCCAGTACTTC. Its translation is CASSLLPGRPAQETQYF.

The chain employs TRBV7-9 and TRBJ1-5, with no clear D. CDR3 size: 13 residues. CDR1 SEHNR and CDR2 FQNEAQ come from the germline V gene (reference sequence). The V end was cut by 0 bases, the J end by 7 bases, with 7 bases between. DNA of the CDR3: TGTGCCAGCAGCTTAGCTAGGGAGCAGCCCCAGCATTTT. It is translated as CASSLAREQPQHF.

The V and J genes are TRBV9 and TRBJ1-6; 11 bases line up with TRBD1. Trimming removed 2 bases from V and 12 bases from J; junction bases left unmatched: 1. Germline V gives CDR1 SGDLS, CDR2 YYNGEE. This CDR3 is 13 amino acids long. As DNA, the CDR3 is TGTGCCAGCAGCGTGGGACAGGGGGAACCCCTCCACTTT. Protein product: CASSVGQGEPLHF. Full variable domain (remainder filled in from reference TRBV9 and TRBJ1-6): DSGVTQTPKHLITATGQRVTLRCSPRSGDLSVYWYQQSLDQGLQFLIQYYNGEERAKGNILERFSAQQFPDLHSELNLSSLELGDSALYFCASSVGQGEPLHFGNGTRLTVT.

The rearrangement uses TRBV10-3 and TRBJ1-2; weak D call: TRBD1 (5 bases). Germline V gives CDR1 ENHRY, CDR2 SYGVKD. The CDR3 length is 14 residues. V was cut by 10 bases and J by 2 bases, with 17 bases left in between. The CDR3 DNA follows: TGTGCCACCGTGTCAGGGTTGAGGAACTATGGCTACACCTTC. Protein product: CATVSGLRNYGYTF.

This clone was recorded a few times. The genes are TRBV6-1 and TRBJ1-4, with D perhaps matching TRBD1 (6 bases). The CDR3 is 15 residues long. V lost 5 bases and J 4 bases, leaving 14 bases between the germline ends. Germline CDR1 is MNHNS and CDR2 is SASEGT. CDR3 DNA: TGTGCCAGCAGTTTTAAGGGGGGCCTTAATGAAAAACTGTTTTTT. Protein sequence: CASSFKGGLNEKLFF.

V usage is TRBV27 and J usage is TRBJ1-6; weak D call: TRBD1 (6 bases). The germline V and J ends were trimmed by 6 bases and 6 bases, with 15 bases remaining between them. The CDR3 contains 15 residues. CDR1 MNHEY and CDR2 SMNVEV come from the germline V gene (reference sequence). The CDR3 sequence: CASRNRGAFNSPLHF. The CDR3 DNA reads TGTGCCAGCAGAAACCGGGGGGCGTTTAATTCACCCCTCCACTTT.

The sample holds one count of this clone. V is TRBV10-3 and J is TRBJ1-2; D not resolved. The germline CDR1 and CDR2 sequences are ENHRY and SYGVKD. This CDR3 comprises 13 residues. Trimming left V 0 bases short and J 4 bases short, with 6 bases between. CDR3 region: CAISESEIYGYTF. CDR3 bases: TGTGCCATCAGTGAGTCAGAGATCTATGGCTACACCTTC.